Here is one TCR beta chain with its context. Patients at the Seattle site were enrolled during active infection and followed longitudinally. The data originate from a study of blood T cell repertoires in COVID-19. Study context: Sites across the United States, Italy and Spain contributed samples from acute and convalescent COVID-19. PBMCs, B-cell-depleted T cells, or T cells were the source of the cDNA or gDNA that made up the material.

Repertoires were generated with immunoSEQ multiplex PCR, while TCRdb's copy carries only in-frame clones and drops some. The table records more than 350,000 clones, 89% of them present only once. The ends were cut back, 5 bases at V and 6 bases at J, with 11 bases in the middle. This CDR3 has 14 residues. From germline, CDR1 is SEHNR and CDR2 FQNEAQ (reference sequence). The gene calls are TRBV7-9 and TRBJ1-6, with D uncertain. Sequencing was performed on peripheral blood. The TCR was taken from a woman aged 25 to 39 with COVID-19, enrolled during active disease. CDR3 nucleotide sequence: TGTGCCAGCAGCGCCGCGTCTTTTAATTCACCCCTCCACTTT. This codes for CASSAASFNSPLHF.